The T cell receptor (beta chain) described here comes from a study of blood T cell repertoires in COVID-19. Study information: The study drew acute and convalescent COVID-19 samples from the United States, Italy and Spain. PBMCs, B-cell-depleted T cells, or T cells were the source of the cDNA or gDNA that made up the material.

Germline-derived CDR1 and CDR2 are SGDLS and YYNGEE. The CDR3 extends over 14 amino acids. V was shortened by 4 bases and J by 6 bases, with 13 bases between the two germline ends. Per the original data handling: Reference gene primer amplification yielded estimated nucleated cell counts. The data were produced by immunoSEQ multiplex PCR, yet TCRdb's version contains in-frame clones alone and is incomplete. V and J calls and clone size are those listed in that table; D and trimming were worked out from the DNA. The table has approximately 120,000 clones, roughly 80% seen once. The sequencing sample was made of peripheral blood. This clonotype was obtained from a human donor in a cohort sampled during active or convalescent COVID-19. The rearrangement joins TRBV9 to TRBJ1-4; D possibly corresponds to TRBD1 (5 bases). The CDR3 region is CASSPGTEDEKLFF. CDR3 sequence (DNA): TGTGCCAGCAGCCCTGGGACTGAGGATGAAAAACTGTTTTTT. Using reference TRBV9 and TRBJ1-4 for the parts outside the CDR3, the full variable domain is DSGVTQTPKHLITATGQRVTLRCSPRSGDLSVYWYQQSLDQGLQFLIQYYNGEERAKGNILERFSAQQFPDLHSELNLSSLELGDSALYFCASSPGTEDEKLFFGSGTQLSVL.